What follows are 20 T cell receptor beta chains derived from one specimen sequenced in a study of blood T cells in healthy people across ages. Then a second PCR, running about 7 to 11 cycles, was carried out with a sample-barcoded 5' primer and a J-beta primer mix. In TCRdb, the 5' RACE reads were re-called with MiXCR into one record per CDR3 protein. Found here are roughly 2 million distinct CDR3 sequences, 49% of them singletons; the top ten hold over 2%. Sequencing used blood. Every receptor here comes from a woman in her 40s in good health.

This clonotype has a handful of counts. The chain is built from TRBV10-3 and TRBJ2-1, with D perhaps matching TRBD1 or TRBD2 (5 bases each). This CDR3 spans 16 amino acids. The ends were cut back, 7 bases at V and 10 bases at J, with 26 bases in the middle. CDR1 is ENHRY and CDR2 is SYGVKD in the germline V gene. The CDR3 is CAIIRTVGDGRREQFF. In DNA, the CDR3 is TGTGCCATCATTCGAACGGTGGGGGACGGTAGAAGGGAGCAGTTCTTC.

CDR3: CASSQGGQGKFPHEQYF. CDR3 nucleotides: TGCGCCAGCAGCCAAGGGGGACAGGGGAAATTTCCCCACGAGCAGTACTTC. This chain joins TRBV4-1 and TRBJ2-7; 10 bases line up with TRBD1. The V gene end was trimmed by 1 base and the J gene end by 5 bases; junction bases not matched to a gene: 11. The CDR3 runs 17 residues. Germline CDR1 reads MGHRA; CDR2 reads YSYEKL.

Of note for this clonotype: A much larger clone differs from this one at a single base, so this may be a read error. The rearrangement uses TRBV7-9 and TRBJ2-4, with D possibly matching TRBD1 (6 bases). Per the germline V gene, CDR1 is SEHNR and CDR2 is FQNEAQ (reference sequence). This CDR3 spans 14 amino acids. The CDR3 DNA sequence: TGTGCCAGCAGCTTAGGGACAGACAAAAGCATTCAGTACTTC. Translating gives CASSLGTDKSIQYF.

A word on this clonotype: The junction departs from germline at one end; a sequencing error may be responsible. The gene calls are TRBV7-2 and TRBJ2-2, with TRBD2 matching over 9 bases. The CDR3 runs to 17 residues. Germline-derived CDR1 and CDR2 are SGHTA and FQGNSA. The CDR3 bases are TGTGCCAGCAACTTAGCCGGGACTAGCATGTTTATCGGGGAGCTGTTTTTT. The encoded protein is CASNLAGTSMFIGELFF.

The gene calls are TRBV9 and TRBJ2-1; TRBD2 matches 13 bases. The V segment lost 3 bases and the J segment 10 bases; nucleotides outside the gene matches: 7. Looked up from germline, CDR1 is SGDLS and CDR2 is YYNGEE. The CDR3 consists of 15 residues. CDR3 sequence (DNA): TGTGCCAGCAGCGAAGGACTAGCGGGGGTCGGGGAGCAGTTCTTC. Its protein product is CASSEGLAGVGEQFF.

This clonotype was observed a single time. The rearrangement joins TRBV28 to TRBJ2-3; D gene uncertain. Germline V gene lookup returns CDR1 MDHEN and CDR2 SYDVKM. CDR3 length equals 14 residues. Trimming took off 1 base at V and 4 bases at J, with 9 bases between the two ends. The CDR3 loop reads CASSLSPLPDTQYF. CDR3 DNA: TGTGCCAGCAGTTTATCCCCCCTACCAGATACGCAGTATTTT.

This clonotype was seen more than once but under ten times. The V gene is TRBV20-1, the J gene TRBJ1-2; D is possibly TRBD1 (5 bases). This CDR3 is 15 amino acids long. Germline CDR1 reads DFQATT; CDR2 reads SNEGSKA (reference sequence). V lost 4 bases to trimming and J lost 0 bases, with 15 bases between them. CDR3 DNA: TGCAGTGCTAACTTGCAGACAGTAGCTAACTATGGCTACACCTTC. This gives the protein CSANLQTVANYGYTF.

CDR3 nucleotide sequence: TGCGCCAGCAGGGGTGAGCCTAGCGGGGGAGAGACCCAGTACTTC. Translating it yields CASRGEPSGGETQYF. The V gene is TRBV5-1, the J gene TRBJ2-5; 10 nucleotides match TRBD2. In germline, CDR1 is SGHRS, CDR2 YFSETQ. CDR3 size: 15 residues. With 5 bases clipped from V and 4 bases from J, the junction kept 8 bases outside the gene matches.

This clonotype was detected only a few times. The rearrangement links TRBV20-1 to TRBJ2-5, with 7 nucleotides matching TRBD1. The CDR3 totals 13 residues. Germline V gene sequence: CDR1 DFQATT, CDR2 SNEGSKA (reference sequence). Germline trimming cut 2 bases from V and 4 bases from J; bases unmatched to any gene: 4. CDR3 region: CSARNPGGETQYF. The CDR3, as DNA: TGCAGTGCTAGAAACCCAGGGGGAGAGACCCAGTACTTC.

This clonotype was observed many times. V and J are TRBV5-1 and TRBJ2-3; 7 bases align to TRBD2. The CDR3 covers 15 residues. The germline V gene encodes CDR1 SGHRS and CDR2 YFSETQ. Losses at the gene ends were 4 bases for V and 2 bases for J; bases not matched to a gene: 7. CDR3 loop: CASSRTGGTTDTQYF. Written as DNA, the CDR3 is TGCGCCAGCAGCCGGACCGGGGGGACCACAGATACGCAGTATTTT.

This clonotype was counted a few times. The genes are TRBV5-5 and TRBJ2-7; 9 bases agree with TRBD1. The J call may be wrong; the DNA end is better matched by TRBJ2-5. The CDR3 sequence is 15 residues long. The germline CDR1 and CDR2 sequences are SGHKS and YYEKEE (reference sequence). The CDR3 nucleotides are TGTGCCAGCAGCAGGACCCGGGACAGGGTTGGGACCCAGTACTTC. Amino acids: CASSRTRDRVGTQYF.

About this clonotype itself: Sequence at one end of the junction differs from germline and may be a read error. The V and J genes are TRBV4-1 and TRBJ2-5; D is ambiguous. The length of the CDR3 is 13 residues. Per germline, CDR1 MGHRA and CDR2 YSYEKL. CDR3 protein: CASGQEEQETQYF. The CDR3 DNA reads TGCGCCAGCGGCCAAGAAGAACAAGAGACCCAGTACTTC.

The chain has TRBV20-1 and TRBJ1-2; TRBD1 is a possible D gene (5 bases). The germline V gene encodes CDR1 DFQATT and CDR2 SNEGSKA (reference sequence). The V gene lost 1 base and the J gene lost 4 bases, with 13 bases spanning the gap. The CDR3 is 14 amino acids. This chain's CDR3 is CSARVGRGSYGYTF. The CDR3 nucleotides read TGCAGTGCTAGAGTGGGACGAGGGTCCTATGGCTACACCTTC.

The chain is built from TRBV7-2 and TRBJ2-2; 7 bases are a match to TRBD2. Germline CDR1 reads SGHTA; CDR2 reads FQGNSA. CDR3 length equals 15 residues. Trimming at V came to 5 bases and at J to 2 bases, leaving 5 bases not matched to a gene. The CDR3 nucleotides read TGTGCCAGCAGCCGGACTAGAGTCAACACCGGGGAGCTGTTTTTT. Its translation: CASSRTRVNTGELFF.

The sample holds a few counts of this clonotype. The V gene is TRBV6-2 or TRBV6-3, the J gene TRBJ2-3; 7 nucleotides line up with TRBD1. The germline CDR1 and CDR2 sequences are MNHEY and SVGEGT. CDR3 length: 15 residues. The junction had 6 bases not matched to a gene; V was cut back by 6 bases and J by 0 bases. For the CDR3, the DNA is TGTGCCAGCAGAATACAGGGGCTCAGCACAGATACGCAGTATTTT. As protein: CASRIQGLSTDTQYF.

This chain uses TRBV15 with TRBJ2-4; D could derive from TRBD1 or TRBD2 (5 bases each). Germline loops: CDR1 LNHNV, CDR2 YYDKDF (reference sequence). This CDR3 is built from 14 residues. V was trimmed by 0 bases and J by 13 bases, leaving 16 bases between them. DNA of the CDR3: TGTGCCACCAGCAGAGAGAGGGGCCTAGGGGAGCAGTACTTC. Amino acid sequence: CATSRERGLGEQYF.

CDR3 DNA: TGCGCCAGCAGGAAGACTAGCGTAGCCCCTGGAAATACGCAGTATTTT. This gives the protein CASRKTSVAPGNTQYF. The chain recombines TRBV10-2 with TRBJ2-3; 8 bases line up with TRBD2. CDR3 length: 16 residues. J lost 7 bases, V lost 6 bases, and 15 bases had no gene match. Germline CDR1 and CDR2: WSHSY and SAAADI.

This clonotype occurred once. The chain employs TRBV20-1 and TRBJ2-3; 9 bases map to TRBD2. With V trimmed by 6 bases and J by 4 bases, 5 bases remained unmatched. The CDR3 loop spans 13 amino acids. The germline V gene encodes CDR1 DFQATT and CDR2 SNEGSKA (reference sequence). CDR3 amino acids: CSALRTSADTQYF. The CDR3 coding sequence is TGCAGTGCCCTCCGGACTAGCGCAGATACGCAGTATTTT.

The table lists this clonotype with a few counts. The chain recombines TRBV7-9 with TRBJ1-1, with a tentative D call TRBD1 (5 bases). V was cut by 5 bases and J by 8 bases, with 12 bases left in between. CDR1 and CDR2 from the germline V gene are SEHNR and FQNEAQ (reference sequence). This CDR3 comprises 12 residues. The CDR3 spells CASSQGLGEAFF. The DNA for the CDR3 is TGTGCCAGCAGCCAGGGACTGGGAGAAGCTTTCTTT.

CDR3 in amino acids: CASRARGTNEKLFF. In DNA form, the CDR3 reads TGTGCCAGCAGGGCGAGAGGGACTAATGAAAAACTGTTTTTT. The chain couples TRBV12-3 or TRBV12-4 to TRBJ1-4; no reliable D call. The CDR3 has 14 residues. The germline V and J ends were trimmed by 6 bases and 2 bases, with 10 bases remaining between them.